This T cell receptor (beta chain) was sequenced during a study of shared clonotypes between healthy human individuals. Overall study context: There were three CD4 naive, three CD4 memory, two CD8 naive and one CD8 memory plates per donor.

Clones were sequenced by immunoSEQ multiplex PCR, and TCRdb holds only the in-frame ones, with some missing. The data contain 1.5 million to 1.9 million clones, 98% of them singletons. Whole-study findings and limits: Larger richness was generally estimated for naive than memory subsets. An anticipated effect of sequencing depth on clonotype sharing among donors was recognized.

With regard to this clone: The antigen is unknown.

The split of CD4+ cells yielded CD45RA+ naive and CD45RA-negative memory subsets. This TCR was sampled from a man aged 25 to 40 in good health. The specimen sequenced was naive CD4+ T cells sorted from blood. Indicated subset: CD45RA+ positively selected.

The CDR3 region has the DNA TGCGCCAGCAGCCCGGACTCGGCCAACACCGGGGAGCTGTTTTTT. Translated: CASSPDSANTGELFF. This chain joins TRBV5-1 and TRBJ2-2; D might be TRBD2 (5 bases). The CDR3 sequence is 15 residues long. Per germline, CDR1 SGHRS and CDR2 YFSETQ. V gave up 4 bases and J gave up 2 bases, with 12 bases separating them.